This TCR beta chain was sequenced during a study of T cell changes during pregnancy in multiple sclerosis. Libraries were prepared by immunoSEQ multiplex PCR; TCRdb keeps only in-frame clonotypes and omits some of them. The profile covers approximately 85,000 clones, with roughly nine tenths appearing a single time and roughly 2.5% taken by the ten largest. Germline V gene data show CDR1 as SGHRS and CDR2 as YFSETQ. The length of the CDR3 is 16 residues. V shed 0 bases and J 4 bases; nucleotides not matched to a gene: 3. The clonotype was recovered from a female donor with multiple sclerosis, enrolled in a pregnancy study. Sequenced here: peripheral blood, sampled in the first trimester of pregnancy. V gene TRBV5-1 combines with J gene TRBJ1-4, with 10 bases lining up with TRBD1. As DNA, the CDR3 is TGCGCCAGCAGCTTGGCGACAGGGGGCCGTAATGAAAAACTGTTTTTT. It codes for CASSLATGGRNEKLFF.